These T cell receptor beta chains were read from a single sample in a study of T cells after yellow fever vaccination. TCRdb analysed the 5' RACE reads with MiXCR anew, one entry per CDR3 protein. Of 300,000 to 400,000 distinct CDR3 sequences listed, over 8.5% are singletons. Sequenced here: CD4+ T cells sorted from PBMCs, sampled 45 days after the yellow fever booster vaccination. The receptors shown here come from a young man who received the YFV17D yellow fever vaccine. Each CDR3 is given with its conserved first and last residue. The order of the fields is V gene, J gene, CDR3 protein.

TRBV5-1	TRBJ2-7	CASSLVAQTYEQYF
TRBV7-3	TRBJ1-5	CASSPQQESVNQPQHF
TRBV5-1	TRBJ1-4	CASSLRGTTTNEKLFF
TRBV9	TRBJ2-5	CASSATTSETQYF
TRBV4-1	TRBJ1-4	CASSQQEGHNEKLFF
TRBV5-6	TRBJ1-3	CASSHTRTFQNTIYF
TRBV7-2	TRBJ2-7	CASSLVSGGTAYEQYF
TRBV6-2/TRBV6-3	TRBJ1-2	CASSYRGSNYGYTF
TRBV4-3	TRBJ2-7	CASSQDWASGGRPYEQYF
TRBV5-4	TRBJ2-1	CASSSLDNEQFF
TRBV7-9	TRBJ2-5	CASSLLRAGETQYF
TRBV25-1	TRBJ2-1	CASRRAGGDEQFF
TRBV30	TRBJ1-1	CAWSVLTGKYPEAFF
TRBV18	TRBJ1-5	CASSPWQGFDQPQHF
TRBV5-5	TRBJ2-3	CASSLGSLGDTQYF
TRBV20-1	TRBJ1-6	CSASRETTSPLHF
TRBV20-1	TRBJ2-1	CSARDQTLYNEQFF
TRBV28	TRBJ2-3	CASSLVAGGPIGYTDTQYF
TRBV27	TRBJ2-5	CASSLTPQGPQETQYF
TRBV20-1	TRBJ2-5	CSAETGTLEETQYF
TRBV6-2/TRBV6-3	TRBJ2-2	CASRRGVNTGELFF